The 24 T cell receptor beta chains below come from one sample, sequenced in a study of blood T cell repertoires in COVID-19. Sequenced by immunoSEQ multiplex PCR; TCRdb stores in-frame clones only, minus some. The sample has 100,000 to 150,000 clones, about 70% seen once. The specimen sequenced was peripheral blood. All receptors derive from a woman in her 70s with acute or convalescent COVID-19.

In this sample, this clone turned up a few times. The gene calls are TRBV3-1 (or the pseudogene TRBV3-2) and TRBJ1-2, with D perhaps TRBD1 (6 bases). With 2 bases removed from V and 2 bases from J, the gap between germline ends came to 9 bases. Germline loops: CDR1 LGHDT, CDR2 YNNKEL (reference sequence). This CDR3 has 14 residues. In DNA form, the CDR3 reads TGTGCCAGCAGCCAATGGGACAAGAACTATGGCTACACCTTC. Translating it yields CASSQWDKNYGYTF.

Here the CDR3 reads CASKLTGEGYTF. In nucleotides, the CDR3 is TGCGCCAGCAAGCTGACAGGGGAAGGCTACACCTTC. The gene calls are TRBV5-1 and TRBJ1-2, with 8 bases aligning to TRBD1. Trimming at V came to 6 bases and at J to 8 bases, leaving 6 bases not matched to a gene. This CDR3 region has 12 residues. The V gene's germline CDR1 is SGHRS and CDR2 YFSETQ.

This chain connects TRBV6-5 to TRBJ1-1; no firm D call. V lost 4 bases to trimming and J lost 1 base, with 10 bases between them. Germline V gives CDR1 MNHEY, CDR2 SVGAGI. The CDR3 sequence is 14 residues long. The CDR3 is CASSLSWANTEAFF. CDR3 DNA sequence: TGTGCCAGCAGTTTAAGTTGGGCGAACACTGAAGCTTTCTTT.

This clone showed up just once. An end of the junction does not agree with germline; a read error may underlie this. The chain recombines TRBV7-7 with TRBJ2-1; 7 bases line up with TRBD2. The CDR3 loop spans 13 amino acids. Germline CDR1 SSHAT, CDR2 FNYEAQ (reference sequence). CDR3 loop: CASSVTTSTEQFF. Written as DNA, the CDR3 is TGTGCTAGCAGCGTCACGACTAGCACTGAGCAGTTCTTC.

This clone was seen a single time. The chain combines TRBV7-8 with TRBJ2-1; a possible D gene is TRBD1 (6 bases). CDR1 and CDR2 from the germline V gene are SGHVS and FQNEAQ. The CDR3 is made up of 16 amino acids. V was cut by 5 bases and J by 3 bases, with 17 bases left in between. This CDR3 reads CASSHHSKGDYNEQFF. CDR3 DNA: TGTGCCAGCAGCCACCACTCAAAGGGGGACTACAATGAGCAGTTCTTC.

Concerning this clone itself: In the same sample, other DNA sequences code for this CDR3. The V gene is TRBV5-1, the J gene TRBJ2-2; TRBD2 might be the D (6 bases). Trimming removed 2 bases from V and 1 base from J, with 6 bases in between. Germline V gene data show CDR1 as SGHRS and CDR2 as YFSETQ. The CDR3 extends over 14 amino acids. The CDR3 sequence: CASSFGGNTGELFF. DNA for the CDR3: TGCGCCAGCAGCTTCGGGGGGAACACCGGGGAGCTGTTTTTT.

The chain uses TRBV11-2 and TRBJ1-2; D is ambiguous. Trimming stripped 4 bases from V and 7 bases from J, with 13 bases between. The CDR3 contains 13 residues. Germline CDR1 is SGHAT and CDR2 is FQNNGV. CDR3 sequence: CASSSDVAGGYTF. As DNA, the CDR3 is TGTGCCAGCAGCTCCGACGTAGCTGGTGGCTACACCTTC.

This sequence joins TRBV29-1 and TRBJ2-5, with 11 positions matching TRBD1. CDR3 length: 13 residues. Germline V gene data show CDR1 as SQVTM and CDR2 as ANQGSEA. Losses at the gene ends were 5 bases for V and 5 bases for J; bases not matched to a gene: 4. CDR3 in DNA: TGCAGCGTTACGGACAGGGGGCTGGAGACCCAGTACTTC. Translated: CSVTDRGLETQYF.

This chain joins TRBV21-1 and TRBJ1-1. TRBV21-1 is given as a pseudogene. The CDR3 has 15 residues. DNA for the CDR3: TGTGCCAGCAGCACCCGACTGACCCAGAACACTGAAGCTTTCTTT. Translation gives CASSTRLTQNTEAFF.

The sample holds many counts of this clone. CDR3: CASSVGLQETQYF. The CDR3 DNA sequence: TGTGCCAGCAGCGTAGGGCTCCAAGAGACCCAGTACTTC. The rearrangement uses TRBV9 and TRBJ2-5, with D hard to call. Trimming shortened V by 0 bases and J by 1 base, and 4 bases separated the two germline ends. Germline CDR1 reads SGDLS; CDR2 reads YYNGEE. CDR3 size: 13 residues.

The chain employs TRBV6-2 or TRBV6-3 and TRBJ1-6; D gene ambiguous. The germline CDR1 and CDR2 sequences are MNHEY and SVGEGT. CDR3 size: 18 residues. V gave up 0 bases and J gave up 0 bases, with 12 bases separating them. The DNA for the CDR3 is TGTGCCAGCAGTTACTCGCAGACACCAACCTCCTATAATTCACCCCTCCACTTT. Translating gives CASSYSQTPTSYNSPLHF.

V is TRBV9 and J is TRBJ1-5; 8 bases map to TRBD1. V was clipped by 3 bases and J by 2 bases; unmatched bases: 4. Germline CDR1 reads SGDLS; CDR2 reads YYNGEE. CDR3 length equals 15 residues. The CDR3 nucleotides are TGTGCCAGCAGCGCGGGACAGGCCGGCAATCAGCCCCAGCATTTT. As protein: CASSAGQAGNQPQHF.

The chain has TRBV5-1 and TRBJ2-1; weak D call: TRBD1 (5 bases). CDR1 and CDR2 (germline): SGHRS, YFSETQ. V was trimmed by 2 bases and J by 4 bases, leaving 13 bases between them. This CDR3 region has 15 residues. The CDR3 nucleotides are TGCGCCAGCAGCTTCCAGGGAAATAGGTACAATGAGCAGTTCTTC. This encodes CASSFQGNRYNEQFF.

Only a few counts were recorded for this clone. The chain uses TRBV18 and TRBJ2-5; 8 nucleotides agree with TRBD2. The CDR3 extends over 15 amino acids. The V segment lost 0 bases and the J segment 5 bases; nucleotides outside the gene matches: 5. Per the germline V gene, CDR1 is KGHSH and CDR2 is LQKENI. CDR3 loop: CASSPPGLGGETQYF. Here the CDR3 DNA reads TGTGCCAGCTCACCACCGGGACTAGGGGGGGAGACCCAGTACTTC. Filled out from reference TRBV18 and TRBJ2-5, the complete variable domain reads NAGVMQNPRHLVRRRGQEARLRCSPMKGHSHVYWYRQLPEEGLKFMVYLQKENIIDESGMPKERFSAEFPKEGPSILRIQQVVRGDSAAYFCASSPPGLGGETQYFGPGTRLLVL.

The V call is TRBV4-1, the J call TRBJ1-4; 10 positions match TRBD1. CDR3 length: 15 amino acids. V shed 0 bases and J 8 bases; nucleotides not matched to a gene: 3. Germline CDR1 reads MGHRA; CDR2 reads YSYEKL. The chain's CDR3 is CASSQEGTGDEKLFF. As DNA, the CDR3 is TGCGCCAGCAGCCAAGAAGGGACAGGGGACGAAAAACTGTTTTTT.

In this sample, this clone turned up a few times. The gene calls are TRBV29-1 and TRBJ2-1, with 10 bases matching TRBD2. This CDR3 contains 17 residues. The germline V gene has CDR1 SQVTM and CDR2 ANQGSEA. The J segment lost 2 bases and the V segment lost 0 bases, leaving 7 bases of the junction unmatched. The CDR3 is CSVEDPSGLAAYNEQFF. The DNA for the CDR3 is TGCAGCGTTGAAGATCCGTCCGGACTAGCGGCCTACAATGAGCAGTTCTTC.

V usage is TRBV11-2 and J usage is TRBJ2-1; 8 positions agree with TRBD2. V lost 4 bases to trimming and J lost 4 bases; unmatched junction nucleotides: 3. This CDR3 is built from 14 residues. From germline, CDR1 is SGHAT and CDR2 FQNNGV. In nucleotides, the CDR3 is TGTGCCAGCAGCTCGGGGGGGCGGTACAATGAGCAGTTCTTC. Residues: CASSSGGRYNEQFF.

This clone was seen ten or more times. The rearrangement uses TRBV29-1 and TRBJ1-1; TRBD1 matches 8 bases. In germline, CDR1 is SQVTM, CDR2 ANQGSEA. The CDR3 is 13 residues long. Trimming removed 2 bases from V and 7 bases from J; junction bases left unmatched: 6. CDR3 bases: TGCAGCGTTGAAAGGGACAGGCTGGGTGAAGCTTTCTTT. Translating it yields CSVERDRLGEAFF.

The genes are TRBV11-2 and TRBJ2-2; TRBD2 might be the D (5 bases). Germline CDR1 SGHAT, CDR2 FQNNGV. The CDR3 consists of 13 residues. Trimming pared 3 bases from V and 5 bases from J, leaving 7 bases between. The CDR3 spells CASSFRETGELFF. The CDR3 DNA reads TGTGCCAGCAGCTTCCGGGAAACCGGGGAGCTGTTTTTT.

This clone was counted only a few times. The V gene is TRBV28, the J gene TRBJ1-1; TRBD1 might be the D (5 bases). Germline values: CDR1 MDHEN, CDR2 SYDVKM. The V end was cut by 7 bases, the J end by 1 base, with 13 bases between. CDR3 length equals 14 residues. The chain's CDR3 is CASIPGGENTEAFF. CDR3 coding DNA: TGTGCCAGCATCCCGGGAGGGGAGAACACTGAAGCTTTCTTT.

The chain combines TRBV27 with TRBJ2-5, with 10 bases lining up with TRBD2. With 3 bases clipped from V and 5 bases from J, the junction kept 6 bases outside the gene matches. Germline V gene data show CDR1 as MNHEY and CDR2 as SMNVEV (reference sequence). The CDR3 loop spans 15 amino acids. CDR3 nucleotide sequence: TGTGCCAGCAGTTTCACCCTAGCGGGAGTTGAGACCCAGTACTTC. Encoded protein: CASSFTLAGVETQYF.

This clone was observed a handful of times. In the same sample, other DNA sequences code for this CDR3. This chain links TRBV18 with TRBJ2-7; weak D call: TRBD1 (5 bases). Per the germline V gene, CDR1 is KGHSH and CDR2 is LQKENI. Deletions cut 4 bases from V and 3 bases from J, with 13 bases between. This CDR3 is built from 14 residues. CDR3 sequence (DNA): TGTGCCAGCTCACAGGCAGGGTTGAGCTACGAGCAGTACTTC. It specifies CASSQAGLSYEQYF.

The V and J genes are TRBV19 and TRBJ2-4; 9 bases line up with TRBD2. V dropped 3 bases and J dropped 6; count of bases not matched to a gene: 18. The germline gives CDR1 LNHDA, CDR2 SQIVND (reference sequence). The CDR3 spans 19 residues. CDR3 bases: TGTGCCAGTAGTATTGGGGCGGACGGTAGCGGGGGAACTTCAAACATTCAGTACTTC. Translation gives CASSIGADGSGGTSNIQYF. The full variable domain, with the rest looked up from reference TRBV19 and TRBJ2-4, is DGGITQSPKYLFRKEGQNVTLSCEQNLNHDAMYWYRQDPGQGLRLIYYSQIVNDFQKGDIAEGYSVSREKKESFPLTVTSAQKNPTAFYLCASSIGADGSGGTSNIQYFGAGTRLSVL.

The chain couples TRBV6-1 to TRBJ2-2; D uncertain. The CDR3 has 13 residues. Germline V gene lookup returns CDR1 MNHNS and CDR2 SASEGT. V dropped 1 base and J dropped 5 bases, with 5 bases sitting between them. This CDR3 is CASSEVRTGELFF. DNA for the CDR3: TGTGCCAGCAGTGAAGTCAGGACCGGGGAGCTGTTTTTT.